This TCR beta chain originates from a study of CD4 T cells in relation to SARS-CoV-2 and coronaviruses. Background on the study: Convalescent patients were fewer than 10 males and 4 females; two were Hispanic.

The study's findings and limits: Crossreactivity was assessed only for spike protein, not other viral proteins.

About this clone: Its matching antigen is unknown.

Here immunoSEQ multiplex PCR was the method, and the copy in TCRdb shows in-frame clones only, minus some. Found here are 30,000 to 45,000 clones, 70% to 90% of them singletons; the top ten hold 9% to 9.5%. Germline CDR1 reads LGHDT; CDR2 reads YNNKEL (reference sequence). This CDR3 is 16 amino acids long. V dropped 1 base and J dropped 6 bases, with 16 bases sitting between them. The chain combines TRBV3-1 (or the pseudogene TRBV3-2) with TRBJ2-1; TRBD2 might be the D (7 bases). Sample: memory CD4+ T cells from PBMCs. The source is an adult with COVID-19. The CDR3: CASSQALAGAGNEQFF. The CDR3 DNA sequence: TGTGCCAGCAGCCAAGCCCTGGCGGGGGCGGGCAATGAGCAGTTCTTC.